The following is a T cell receptor beta chain sequence with its context. The antigen is undetermined. These data come from a study of cytomegalovirus exposure and HLA in healthy donors. Overall study results and limits: Later analysis suggested links between common viral pathogens and several top significant clusters.

Primers for the PCR totalled 60 Vbeta and 13 Jbeta. Measured with immunoSEQ multiplex PCR; TCRdb has only the in-frame clones, and not every one. The table includes about 160,000 clones, approximately 80% detected once. CDR3 length equals 15 residues. With 5 bases removed from V and 2 bases from J, the gap between germline ends came to 16 bases. Germline V gives CDR1 MNHEY, CDR2 SMNVEV (reference sequence). The chain carries TRBV27 and TRBJ2-7; possibly TRBD2 for D (6 bases). This clonotype originated in a male donor in good health and CMV-seronegative. Sequenced sample: PBMCs. The CDR3 DNA reads as TGTGCCAGCAGTCCACGCGGTAGCGGAACCTACGAGCAGTACTTC. Protein sequence: CASSPRGSGTYEQYF.